This is a list of T cell receptor beta chains from one sample in a study of cytomegalovirus exposure and HLA in healthy donors. TCRdb's table, derived via immunoSEQ multiplex PCR, lists solely in-frame clones and lacks some. The repertoire includes 160,000 or so clones, around four fifths of them detected once, and roughly 1.3% sits in the top ten. The specimen sequenced was PBMCs. These receptors originate from a woman between 50 and 59 years old in good health and CMV-seronegative. The CDR3 runs from the conserved cysteine through the conserved F or W. Fields, in order: D gene, V gene, clone size, J gene, CDR3 DNA, CDR3 protein. A D gene is named only where the DNA matches it firmly. Size tells how often a clone was seen (once, few, many) or the class of an expanded clone, and some rows leave it out.

>TRBD2|TRBV11-2|-|TRBJ2-7
TGTGCCAGCAGCTTATTACTAGCGGGAGCGGGGGAGCAGTACTTC
CASSLLLAGAGEQYF
>-|TRBV7-2|once|TRBJ2-7
TGTGCCAGCAGCTCCGGTCAGGGCGTGACCCTTTGGGAGCAGTACTTC
CASSSGQGVTLWEQYF
>-|TRBV7-2|-|TRBJ2-5
TGTGCCAGCAGCTTAGTGGGTCTAGCACAAGAGACCCAGTACTTC
CASSLVGLAQETQYF
>-|TRBV6-1|-|TRBJ2-1
TGTGCCAGCCGGGACTGGACGGAGTTCTTC
CASRDWTEFF
>TRBD2|TRBV9|-|TRBJ2-7
TGTGCCAGCAGCGTAGATCTAGCGGGAGTAGGCGAGCAGTACTTC
CASSVDLAGVGEQYF
>TRBD2|TRBV7-9|-|TRBJ2-3
TGTGCCAGCAGCCGGGGGACTAGCGGGAGGACAGATACGCAGTATTTT
CASSRGTSGRTDTQYF
>-|TRBV7-2|-|TRBJ2-1
TGTGCCAGCAGCTTAAAAGCGGCGGGACTCACTATTGTGGATGAGCAGTTCTTC
CASSLKAAGLTIVDEQFF
>-|TRBV28|once|TRBJ1-2
TGTGCCAGCAGGCCTATACTCAGGGATGGCTACACCTTC
CASRPILRDGYTF
>TRBD1|TRBV6-4|few|TRBJ2-2
TGTGCCAGCAGACCCGGGACAGGGGCCGGGGAGCTGTTTTTT
CASRPGTGAGELFF
>-|TRBV5-6|few|TRBJ2-1
TGTGCCAGCAGCTTCGTATTAGTCGGGGAGCAGTTCTTC
CASSFVLVGEQFF
>-|TRBV5-5|-|TRBJ1-1
TGTGCCAGCAGCTTTGCGGGGCACACTGAAGCTTTCTTT
CASSFAGHTEAFF
>TRBD1|TRBV5-6|-|TRBJ1-5
TGTGCCAGCAGCTTGTGGACAGGGGCTCAGCCCCAGCATTTT
CASSLWTGAQPQHF
>TRBD1|TRBV5-6|few|TRBJ1-1
TGTGCCAGCAGCGCAGGACAGGGGCTACACACTGAAGCTTTCTTT
CASSAGQGLHTEAFF
>-|TRBV4-2|few|TRBJ2-7
TGTGCCAGCAGCCAAGATGTAACAAGCTCCTACGAGCAGTACTTC
CASSQDVTSSYEQYF
>-|TRBV5-1|-|TRBJ2-7
TGCGCCAGCAGCTTGGGGGCAGAATACGAGCAGTACTTC
CASSLGAEYEQYF
>-|TRBV7-3|-|TRBJ2-3
TGTGCCAGCAGCTTAAACCCAGGATTCACAGATACGCAGTATTTT
CASSLNPGFTDTQYF
>-|TRBV18|-|TRBJ1-3
TGTGCCAGCTCACCAAACGGGTTCTCCGGCGAAGGAAACACCATATATTTT
CASSPNGFSGEGNTIYF
>-|TRBV19|-|TRBJ1-2
TGTGCCACCAGAGAGGGCCCTTATGGCTACACCTTC
CATREGPYGYTF
>-|TRBV4-3|few|TRBJ1-4
TGCGCCAGCAGCCAAGATTATTATTCAGCTAATGAAAAACTGTTTTTT
CASSQDYYSANEKLFF
>TRBD2|TRBV25-1|-|TRBJ2-3
TGTGCCAGCAGTGCCTCCCGCAGCGGGGGGGGCGCAGATACGCAGTATTTT
CASSASRSGGGADTQYF
>-|TRBV19|-|TRBJ1-6
TGTGCCAGTAGTATAACGGGAGGGGATTCACCCCTCCACTTT
CASSITGGDSPLHF
>TRBD1|TRBV5-8|-|TRBJ1-5
TGTGCCAGCACCAGGACAGGGGTCAATCAGCCCCAGCATTTT
CASTRTGVNQPQHF
>-|TRBV28|few|TRBJ1-1
TGTGCCAGCAGCCCCCCGGGGAGGGCTGAAGCTTTCTTT
CASSPPGRAEAFF
>TRBD1|TRBV19|-|TRBJ1-1
TGTGCCAGTAGTGTTAACAGGGGAACTGAAGCTTTCTTT
CASSVNRGTEAFF
>TRBD1|TRBV6-6|-|TRBJ1-2
TGTGCCAGCAGTTACCAGGGACAGGAGGATGGCTACACCTTC
CASSYQGQEDGYTF